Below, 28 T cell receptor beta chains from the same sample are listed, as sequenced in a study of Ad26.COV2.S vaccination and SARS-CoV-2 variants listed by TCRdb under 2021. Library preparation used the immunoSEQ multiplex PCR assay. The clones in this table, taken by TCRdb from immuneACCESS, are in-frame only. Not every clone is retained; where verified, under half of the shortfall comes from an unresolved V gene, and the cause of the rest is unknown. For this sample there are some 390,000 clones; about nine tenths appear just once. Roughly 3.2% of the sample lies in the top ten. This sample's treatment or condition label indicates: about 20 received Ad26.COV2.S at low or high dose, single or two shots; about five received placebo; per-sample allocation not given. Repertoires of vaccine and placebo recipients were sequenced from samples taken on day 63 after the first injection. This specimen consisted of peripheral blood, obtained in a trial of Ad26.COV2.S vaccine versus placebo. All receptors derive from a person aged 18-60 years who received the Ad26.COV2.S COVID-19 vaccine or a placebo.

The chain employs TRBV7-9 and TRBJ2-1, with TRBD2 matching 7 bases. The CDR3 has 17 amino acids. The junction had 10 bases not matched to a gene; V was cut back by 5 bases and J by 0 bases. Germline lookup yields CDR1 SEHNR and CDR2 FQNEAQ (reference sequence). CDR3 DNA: TGTGCCAGCAGCACCCGAAATGCGGGGGTCTCCTACAATGAGCAGTTCTTC. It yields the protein CASSTRNAGVSYNEQFF.

The CDR3 coding sequence is TGTGCCTGGATACCCACGGGGGAGAACTATGGCTACACCTTC. Translated: CAWIPTGENYGYTF. V usage is TRBV30 and J usage is TRBJ1-2, with D perhaps TRBD1 (5 bases). There are 14 residues in the CDR3. Germline V lookup: CDR1 GTSNPN, CDR2 SVGIG (reference sequence). The germline V and J ends were trimmed by 4 bases and 2 bases, with 14 bases remaining between them.

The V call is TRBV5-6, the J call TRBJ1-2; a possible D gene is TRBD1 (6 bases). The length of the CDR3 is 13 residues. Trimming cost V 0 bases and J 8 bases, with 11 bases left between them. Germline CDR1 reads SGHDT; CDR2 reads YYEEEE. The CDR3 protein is CASSLAGVEGYTF. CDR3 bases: TGTGCCAGCAGCTTGGCAGGGGTCGAGGGCTACACCTTC.

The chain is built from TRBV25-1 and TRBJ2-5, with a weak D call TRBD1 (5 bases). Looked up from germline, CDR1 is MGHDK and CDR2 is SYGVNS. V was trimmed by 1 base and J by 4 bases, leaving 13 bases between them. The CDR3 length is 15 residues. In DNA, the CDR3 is TGTGCCAGCAGTGAATCCTACTCCCAGGGAGAGACCCAGTACTTC. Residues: CASSESYSQGETQYF.

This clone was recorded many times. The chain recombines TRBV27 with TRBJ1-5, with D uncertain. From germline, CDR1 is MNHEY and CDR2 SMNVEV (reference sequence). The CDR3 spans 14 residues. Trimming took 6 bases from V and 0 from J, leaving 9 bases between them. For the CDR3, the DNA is TGTGCCAGCAGACCCCACATTAGCAATCAGCCCCAGCATTTT. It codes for CASRPHISNQPQHF.

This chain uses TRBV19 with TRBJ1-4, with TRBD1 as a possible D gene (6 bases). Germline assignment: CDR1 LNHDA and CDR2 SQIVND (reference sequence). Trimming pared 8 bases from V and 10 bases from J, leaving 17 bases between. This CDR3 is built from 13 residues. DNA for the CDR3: TGTGCCAGTTCCACAGGGCCGGAGGGAAAACTGTTTTTT. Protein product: CASSTGPEGKLFF.

CDR3 DNA sequence: TGTGCCAGTGGGGGGAGGGGGATCTACGAGCAGTACTTC. Residues: CASGGRGIYEQYF. The chain is built from TRBV19 and TRBJ2-7; D possibly corresponds to TRBD2 (7 bases). The ends were cut back, 8 bases at V and 3 bases at J, with 14 bases in the middle. Germline assignment: CDR1 LNHDA and CDR2 SQIVND (reference sequence). This CDR3 is built from 13 residues.

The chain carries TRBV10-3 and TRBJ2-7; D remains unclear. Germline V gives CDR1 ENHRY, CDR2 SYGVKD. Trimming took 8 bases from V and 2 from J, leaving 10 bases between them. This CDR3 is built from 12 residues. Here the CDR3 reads CAIREDTYEQYF. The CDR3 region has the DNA TGTGCCATCCGCGAGGATACCTACGAGCAGTACTTC.

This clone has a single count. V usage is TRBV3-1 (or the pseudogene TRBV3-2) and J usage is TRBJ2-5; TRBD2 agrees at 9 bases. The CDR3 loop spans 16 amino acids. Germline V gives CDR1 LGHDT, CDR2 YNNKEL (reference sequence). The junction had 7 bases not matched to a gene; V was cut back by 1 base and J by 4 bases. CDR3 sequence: CASSQVRSSGGETQYF. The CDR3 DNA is TGTGCCAGCAGCCAAGTTCGGAGTAGCGGGGGAGAGACCCAGTACTTC.

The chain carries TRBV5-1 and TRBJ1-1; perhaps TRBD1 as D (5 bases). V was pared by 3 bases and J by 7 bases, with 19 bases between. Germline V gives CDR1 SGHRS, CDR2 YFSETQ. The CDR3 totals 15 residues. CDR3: CASSYFTGTAGEAFF. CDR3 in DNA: TGCGCCAGCAGCTACTTCACCGGGACGGCGGGTGAAGCTTTCTTT.

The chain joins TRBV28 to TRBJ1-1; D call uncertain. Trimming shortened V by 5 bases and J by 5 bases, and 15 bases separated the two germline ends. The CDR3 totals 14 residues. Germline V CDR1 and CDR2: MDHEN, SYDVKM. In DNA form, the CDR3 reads TGTGCCAGCAGTCCACATCGGGAAGGGACTGAAGCTTTCTTT. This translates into CASSPHREGTEAFF.

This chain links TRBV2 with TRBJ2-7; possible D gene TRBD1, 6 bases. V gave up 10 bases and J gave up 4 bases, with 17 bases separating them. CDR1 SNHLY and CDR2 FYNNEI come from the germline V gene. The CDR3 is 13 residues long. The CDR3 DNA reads TGTGCCATTGGCTGGGGACACGGGTACGAGCAGTACTTC. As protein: CAIGWGHGYEQYF.

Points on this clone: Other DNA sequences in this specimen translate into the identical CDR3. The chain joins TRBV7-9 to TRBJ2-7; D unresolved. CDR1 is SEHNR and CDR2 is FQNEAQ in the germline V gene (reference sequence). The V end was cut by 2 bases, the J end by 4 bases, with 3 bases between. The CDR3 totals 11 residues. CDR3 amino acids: CASSLIYEQYF. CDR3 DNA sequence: TGTGCCAGCAGCTTAATATACGAGCAGTACTTC.

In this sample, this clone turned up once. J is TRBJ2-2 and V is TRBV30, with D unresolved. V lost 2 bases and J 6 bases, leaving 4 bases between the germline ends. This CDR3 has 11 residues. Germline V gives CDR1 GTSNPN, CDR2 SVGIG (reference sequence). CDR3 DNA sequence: TGTGCCTGGAGTCACTCCGGGGAGCTGTTTTTT. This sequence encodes CAWSHSGELFF.

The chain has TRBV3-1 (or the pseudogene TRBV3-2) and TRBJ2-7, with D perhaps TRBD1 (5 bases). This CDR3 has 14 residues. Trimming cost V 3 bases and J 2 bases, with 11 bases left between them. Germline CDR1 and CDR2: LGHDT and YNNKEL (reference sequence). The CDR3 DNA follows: TGTGCCAGCAGCCAGCAGGGATCGACCTACGAGCAGTACTTC. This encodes CASSQQGSTYEQYF.

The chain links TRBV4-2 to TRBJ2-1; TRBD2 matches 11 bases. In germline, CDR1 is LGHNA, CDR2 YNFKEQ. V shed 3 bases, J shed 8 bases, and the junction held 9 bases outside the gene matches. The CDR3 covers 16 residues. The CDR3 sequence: CASSQALAGEEDEQFF. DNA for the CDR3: TGTGCCAGCAGCCAGGCACTAGCGGGGGAGGAAGATGAGCAGTTCTTC.

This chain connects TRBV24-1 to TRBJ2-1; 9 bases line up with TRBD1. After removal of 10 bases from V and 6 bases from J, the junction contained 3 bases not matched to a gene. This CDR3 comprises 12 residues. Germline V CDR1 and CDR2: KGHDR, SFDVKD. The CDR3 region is CATMGQGNEQFF. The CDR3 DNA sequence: TGTGCCACTATGGGACAGGGCAATGAGCAGTTCTTC.

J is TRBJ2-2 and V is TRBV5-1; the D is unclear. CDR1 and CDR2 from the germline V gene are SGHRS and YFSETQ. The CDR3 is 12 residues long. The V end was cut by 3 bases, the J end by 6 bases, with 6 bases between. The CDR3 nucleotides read TGCGCCAGCAGCTGGGTGCCCGGGGAGCTGTTTTTT. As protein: CASSWVPGELFF.

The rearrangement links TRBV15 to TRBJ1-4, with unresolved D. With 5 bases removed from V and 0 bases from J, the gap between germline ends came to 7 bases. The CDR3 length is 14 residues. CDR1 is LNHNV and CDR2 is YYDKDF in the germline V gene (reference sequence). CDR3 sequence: CATSGAPTNEKLFF. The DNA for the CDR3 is TGTGCCACCAGCGGCGCACCAACTAATGAAAAACTGTTTTTT.

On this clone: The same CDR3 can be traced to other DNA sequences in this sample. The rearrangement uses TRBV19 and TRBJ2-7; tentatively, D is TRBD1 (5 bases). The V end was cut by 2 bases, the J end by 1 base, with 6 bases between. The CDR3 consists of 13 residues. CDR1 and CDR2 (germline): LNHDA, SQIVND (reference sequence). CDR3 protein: CASSIQGSYEQYF. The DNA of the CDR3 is TGTGCCAGTAGTATACAGGGATCCTACGAGCAGTACTTC.

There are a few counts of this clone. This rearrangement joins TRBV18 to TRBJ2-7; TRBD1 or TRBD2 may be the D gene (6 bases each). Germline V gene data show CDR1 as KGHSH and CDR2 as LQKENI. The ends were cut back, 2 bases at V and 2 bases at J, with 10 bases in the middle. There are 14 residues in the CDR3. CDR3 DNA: TGTGCCAGCTCACCAGGCGGGACAACCTACGAGCAGTACTTC. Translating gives CASSPGGTTYEQYF. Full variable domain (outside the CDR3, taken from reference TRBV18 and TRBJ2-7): NAGVMQNPRHLVRRRGQEARLRCSPMKGHSHVYWYRQLPEEGLKFMVYLQKENIIDESGMPKERFSAEFPKEGPSILRIQQVVRGDSAAYFCASSPGGTTYEQYFGPGTRLTVT.

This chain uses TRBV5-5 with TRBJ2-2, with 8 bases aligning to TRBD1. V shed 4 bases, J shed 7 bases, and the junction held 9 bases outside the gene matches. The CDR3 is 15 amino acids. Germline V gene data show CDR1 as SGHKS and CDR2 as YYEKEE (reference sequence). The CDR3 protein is CASSPGQGGLGELFF. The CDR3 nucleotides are TGTGCCAGCAGCCCAGGACAGGGAGGTCTCGGGGAGCTGTTTTTT.

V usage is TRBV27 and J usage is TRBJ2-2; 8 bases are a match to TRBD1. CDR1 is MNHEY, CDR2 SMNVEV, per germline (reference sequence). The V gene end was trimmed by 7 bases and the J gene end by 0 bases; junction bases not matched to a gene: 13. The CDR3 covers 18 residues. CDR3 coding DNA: TGTGCCAGCAAACGGGGGCTAAGACAGGGGACGAACACCGGGGAGCTGTTTTTT. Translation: CASKRGLRQGTNTGELFF.

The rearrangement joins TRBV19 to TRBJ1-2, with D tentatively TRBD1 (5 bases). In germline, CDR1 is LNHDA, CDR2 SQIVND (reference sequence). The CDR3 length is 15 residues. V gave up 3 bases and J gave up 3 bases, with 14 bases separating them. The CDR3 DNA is TGTGCCAGTAGTATTCGACAAGGGGCGGACTATGGCTACACCTTC. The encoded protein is CASSIRQGADYGYTF.

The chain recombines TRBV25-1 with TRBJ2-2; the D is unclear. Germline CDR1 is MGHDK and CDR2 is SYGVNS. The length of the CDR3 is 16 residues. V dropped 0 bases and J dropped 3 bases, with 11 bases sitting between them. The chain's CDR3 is CASSEYFLVDTGELFF. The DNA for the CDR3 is TGTGCCAGCAGTGAATATTTTCTAGTTGACACCGGGGAGCTGTTTTTT.

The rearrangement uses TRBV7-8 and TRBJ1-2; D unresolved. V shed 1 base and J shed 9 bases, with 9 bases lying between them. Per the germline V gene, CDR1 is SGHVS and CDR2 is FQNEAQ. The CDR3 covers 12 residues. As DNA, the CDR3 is TGTGCCAGCAGCTTAGGCCGGGATCGCTACACCTTC. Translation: CASSLGRDRYTF.

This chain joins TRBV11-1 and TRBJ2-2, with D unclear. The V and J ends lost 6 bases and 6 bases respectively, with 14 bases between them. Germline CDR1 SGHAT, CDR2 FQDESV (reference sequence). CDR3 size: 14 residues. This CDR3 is CASRPLGVPGELFF. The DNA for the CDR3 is TGTGCCAGCAGACCCCTTGGGGTTCCCGGGGAGCTGTTTTTT.

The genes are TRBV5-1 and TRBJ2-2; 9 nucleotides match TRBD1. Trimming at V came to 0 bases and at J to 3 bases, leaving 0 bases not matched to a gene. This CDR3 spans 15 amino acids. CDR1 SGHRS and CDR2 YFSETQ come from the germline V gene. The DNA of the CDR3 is TGCGCCAGCAGCTTGGGGGACAGGGACACCGGGGAGCTGTTTTTT. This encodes CASSLGDRDTGELFF.